These T cell receptor beta chains were read from a single sample in a study of CD8+CD57+ T cells in acquired aplastic anemia. TCRdb passed the reads through MiXCR, listing each CDR3 protein once. The profile covers under 200,000 distinct CDR3 sequences, with about 50% appearing a single time and about 31% taken by the ten largest. Sequenced input: sorted CD4+, CD8+, or CD8+CD57+ T cells (not recorded which) from PBMCs. These receptors were collected from a human donor with aplastic anemia. The CDR3 runs from the conserved cysteine through the conserved F or W. Fields, in order: J gene, V gene, D gene, clone size, CDR3 DNA, CDR3 protein. D genes are given only for firm matches. Clone size is given for some rows only: seen once, a few or many times, or a class if the clone is expanded.

>TRBJ2-5|TRBV7-3|TRBD2|NA
TGTGCCAGCAGCCCGGGGGTAGCGGGAGTAGAGACCCAGTACTTC
CASSPGVAGVETQYF
>TRBJ1-4|TRBV7-2|NA|NA
TGTGCCAGCTCCGGGGGGGCGGTTGGGAAACTGTTTTTT
CASSGGAVGKLFF
>TRBJ1-1|TRBV10-3|NA|many
TGTGCCATCAGTGTGGACAGGAACACTGAAGCTTTCTTT
CAISVDRNTEAFF
>TRBJ2-3|TRBV2|TRBD1|NA
TGTGCCAGCAGTGGTCGGACAGGCATTGATACGCAGTATTTT
CASSGRTGIDTQYF
>TRBJ1-2|TRBV6-1|NA|many
TGTGCCAGCAGTGAAGAGGCACTGAACTTCTATGGCTACACCTTC
CASSEEALNFYGYTF
>TRBJ1-2|TRBV5-1|NA|NA
TGCGCCAGCAGCGAGGGACGCCCCCAGACCTACACCTTC
CASSEGRPQTYTF
>TRBJ1-4|TRBV15|NA|once
TGTGCCACCAGCAGAGGGAGAAGGGATAATGAAAAACTGTTTTTT
CATSRGRRDNEKLFF
>TRBJ1-2|TRBV30|TRBD1|NA
TGTGCCTGGACCCAGGGACAGGACCTCGGCGGCTACACCTTC
CAWTQGQDLGGYTF
>TRBJ2-5|TRBV7-8|NA|many
TGTGCCAGCATCAACCTCCTCAACGAGGGGGGACAAGAGACCCAGTACTTC
CASINLLNEGGQETQYF
>TRBJ1-2|TRBV19|NA|once
TGTGCCAGTAGTACTACTAACTATGGCTACGCCTTC
CASSTTNYGYAF
>TRBJ2-2|TRBV20-1|NA|NA
TGCAGTGCTAGAGATCTGGGAAGGGACACCGGGGAGCTGTTTTTT
CSARDLGRDTGELFF
>TRBJ2-5|TRBV20-1|TRBD2|many
TGCAGTGCTAGACTGAGGGCTAGCGGGAAAAACTACCAAGAGACCCAGTACTTC
CSARLRASGKNYQETQYF
>TRBJ2-1|TRBV7-3|TRBD2|many
TGTGCCAGCAGCCTTAACCCGGGACTAGCGGGAGGGTCCAAAAGTGAGCAGTTCTTC
CASSLNPGLAGGSKSEQFF
>TRBJ1-6|TRBV20-1|NA|NA
TGCAGTGCTGGTCAGGGGAATTCACCCCTCCACTTT
CSAGQGNSPLHF
>TRBJ1-2|TRBV7-2|NA|NA
TGTGCCAGCAGCTTAGAGGCGGGGGCAGGCTATGGCTACACCTTC
CASSLEAGAGYGYTF
>TRBJ2-1|TRBV2|NA|NA
TGTGCCAGCACCCTCTGGGGTCAGGGGCAGCGTGAGCAGTTCTTC
CASTLWGQGQREQFF
>TRBJ2-5|TRBV6-6|NA|many
TGTGCCAGCAGACAAGAGACCCAGTACTTC
CASRQETQYF
>TRBJ2-7|TRBV2|NA|NA
TGTGCCAGCACCCTCGGGGGGCTTCCCTACGAGCAGTACTTC
CASTLGGLPYEQYF
>TRBJ2-5|TRBV24-1|TRBD1|NA
TGTGCCACCAGTGATCGACAGGGGGCCGGGGAGACCCAGTACTTC
CATSDRQGAGETQYF
>TRBJ2-3|TRBV10-1|TRBD2|NA
TGCGCCAGCCAGCTAGCGGGAGAGGCAGATACGCAGTATTTT
CASQLAGEADTQYF
>TRBJ2-7|TRBV6-1|TRBD1|many
TGTGCCAGCAGTGACGGGACAGTAGCCTACGAGCAGTACTTC
CASSDGTVAYEQYF
>TRBJ1-6|TRBV12-3/TRBV12-4|NA|many
TGTGCCAGCAGTTTAGGTTCGGCGCCCCTCCACTTT
CASSLGSAPLHF
>TRBJ2-7|TRBV20-1|NA|few
TGCAGTGCTCCCTTCTCCTACGAGCAGTACTTC
CSAPFSYEQYF
>TRBJ2-7|TRBV11-2|TRBD2|many
TGTGCCAGCAGCTTAGGGACTAGCGGGCTCTACGAGCAGTACTTC
CASSLGTSGLYEQYF
>TRBJ1-1|TRBV29-1|NA|NA
TGCAGCGTCCATTCAGGGGTGAACACTGAAGCTTTCTTT
CSVHSGVNTEAFF
>TRBJ1-5|TRBV10-2|NA|few
TGCGCCAGCAGTGAGACAAGCAGCAATCAGCCCCAGCATTTT
CASSETSSNQPQHF
>TRBJ2-7|TRBV20-1|NA|NA
TGCAGTGCCACTGGGAAGGGCAGCGGTTGGGGCGAGCAGTACTTC
CSATGKGSGWGEQYF
>TRBJ2-3|TRBV12-5|NA|NA
TGTGCTAGTGGTTTGGCGGGAGGCACAGATACGCAGTATTTT
CASGLAGGTDTQYF
>TRBJ2-3|TRBV24-1|NA|NA
TGTGCCACCAGTGACCGACGGGAAAGCACAGATACGCAGTATTTT
CATSDRRESTDTQYF
>TRBJ2-7|TRBV10-3|NA|NA
TGTGCCATCAGTGCGGGACGGTACGAGCAGTACTTC
CAISAGRYEQYF
>TRBJ1-2|TRBV24-1|NA|many
TGTGCCACCAGTGATGGGAGGTATGGCTACACCTTC
CATSDGRYGYTF
>TRBJ1-6|TRBV5-4|NA|few
TGTGCCAGCAGCTTCCGACGGATTTCACCCCTCCACTTT
CASSFRRISPLHF
>TRBJ1-1|TRBV19|NA|few
TGTGCCAGTCGACAGGTCGACACTCCGAACACTGAAGCTTTCTTT
CASRQVDTPNTEAFF